The next 9 T cell receptor beta chains were all read from a single sample in a study of post-analysis software for immune sequencing data (dated by TCRdb to about 2015). Paper-wide results and their limitations: Patients showed significantly higher frequencies than controls for a few TRBV segments, among them TRBV5-6, TRBV5-1 and TRBV20-1.

These receptors have no known antigen. The library relied on PCR. The sequencer was an Illumina HiSeq 2500. Unique molecular identifiers were incorporated into TCR beta cDNA libraries to reduce PCR and sequencing biases. TCRdb's own reprocessing of the public reads used fastp at Q25 and MiXCR and kept productive beta chains. Identical CDR3 protein sequences are pooled into one entry, listed with their most common genes and DNA. The sample contains approximately 770,000 distinct CDR3 sequences, 35% to 55% of them found a single time. The ten top clones hold roughly 4.5% of the sample. The specimen was blood. These receptors all stem from a girl aged 10-17 years with multiple sclerosis.

This rearrangement joins TRBV6-5 to TRBJ2-5; D tentatively reads TRBD1 or TRBD2 (5 bases each). V lost 5 bases and J lost 4, with 8 bases in between. Per germline, CDR1 MNHEY and CDR2 SVGAGI. The CDR3 covers 12 residues. For the CDR3, the DNA is TGTGCCAGCAGTCAGGGACGAGAGACCCAGTACTTC. It codes for CASSQGRETQYF.

The chain combines TRBV12-3 or TRBV12-4 with TRBJ1-2; unclear D gene. Trimming took 4 bases from V and 2 from J, leaving 8 bases between them. The CDR3 covers 13 residues. The CDR3 region has the DNA TGTGCCAGCAGTTCGGCCACCAACTATGGCTACACCTTC. Translating gives CASSSATNYGYTF.

This chain links TRBV7-8 with TRBJ2-1, with D perhaps TRBD1 (5 bases). The CDR3 is 20 residues long. Trimming took 0 bases from V and 0 from J, leaving 21 bases between them. CDR1 SGHVS and CDR2 FQNEAQ come from the germline V gene. The chain's CDR3 is CASSLALMGQVHSSYNEQFF. For the CDR3, the DNA is TGTGCCAGCAGCTTAGCGCTTATGGGGCAGGTCCACAGCTCCTACAATGAGCAGTTCTTC.

The chain carries TRBV20-1 and TRBJ2-4; TRBD1 matches at 7 bases. TRBJ2-7 explains the end of the DNA better; the J call may be wrong. From germline, CDR1 is DFQATT and CDR2 SNEGSKA (reference sequence). The CDR3 has 16 residues. The CDR3 here is CSARGLDRAPSYEQYF. CDR3 bases: TGCAGTGCTAGAGGCCTAGACAGGGCTCCGTCCTACGAGCAGTACTTC.

This chain links TRBV3-1 with TRBJ1-4; maybe TRBD1 (6 bases). CDR3 length: 14 residues. Trimming pared 4 bases from V and 7 bases from J, leaving 13 bases between. The germline V gene encodes CDR1 LGHDT and CDR2 YNNKEL (reference sequence). The CDR3 region is CASSRQDGAEKLFF. CDR3 in DNA: TGTGCCAGCAGCCGACAGGACGGGGCTGAAAAACTGTTTTTT.

The rearrangement joins TRBV12-3 or TRBV12-4 to TRBJ1-2; TRBD1 agrees at 7 bases. The V and J ends lost 9 bases and 4 bases, in that order; junction bases with no gene match: 5. This CDR3 is 12 amino acids long. The CDR3 DNA sequence: TGTGCCAGTCGACAGGGCCCCTATGGCTACACCTTC. Translated: CASRQGPYGYTF.

This clonotype was counted a few times. The chain recombines TRBV5-1 with TRBJ2-7; 10 positions agree with TRBD2. V lost 4 bases and J lost 1; bases outside the gene matches: 11. The germline gives CDR1 SGHRS, CDR2 YFSETQ. This CDR3 has 17 residues. The CDR3 bases are TGCGCCAGCAGCCTTCTAGTTCAACTAGCGGGGTCCTACGAGCAGTACTTC. This gives the protein CASSLLVQLAGSYEQYF.

The CDR3 loop is CASSLLPGGLSTDTQYF. CDR3 sequence (DNA): TGTGCCAGCAGCTTATTACCGGGAGGGCTGAGCACAGATACGCAGTATTTT. The V gene is TRBV7-9, the J gene TRBJ2-3; 8 bases line up with TRBD2. J gave up 0 bases and V 2 bases, and 7 bases lay outside the gene matches. The CDR3 has 17 residues. The germline CDR1 and CDR2 sequences are SEHNR and FQNEAQ (reference sequence).

The sample holds a few counts of this clonotype. This rearrangement joins TRBV12-3 or TRBV12-4 to TRBJ2-7; D gene uncertain. V lost 3 bases and J 1 base, leaving 10 bases between the germline ends. This CDR3 contains 14 residues. CDR3 in DNA: TGTGCCAGCAGTTTCGCTCCCGGATCCTACGAGCAGTACTTC. Protein: CASSFAPGSYEQYF.